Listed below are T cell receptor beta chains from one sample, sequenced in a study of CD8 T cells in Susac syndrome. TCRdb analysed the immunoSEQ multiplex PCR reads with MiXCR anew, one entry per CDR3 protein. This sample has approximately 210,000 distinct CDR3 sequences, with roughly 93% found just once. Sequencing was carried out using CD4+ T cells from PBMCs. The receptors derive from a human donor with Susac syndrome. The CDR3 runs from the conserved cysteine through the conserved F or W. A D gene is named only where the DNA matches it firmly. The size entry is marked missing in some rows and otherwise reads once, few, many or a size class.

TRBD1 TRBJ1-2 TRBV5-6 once TGTGCCAGCAGCCCGGGACAGGACTACTATGGCTACACCTTC CASSPGQDYYGYTF
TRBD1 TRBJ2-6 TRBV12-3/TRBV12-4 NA TGTGCCAGCAGCCGATCAACCCCAGGGGGCCCTGGGGCCAACGTCCTGACTTTC CASSRSTPGGPGANVLTF
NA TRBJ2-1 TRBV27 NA TGTGCCAGCAACCATCCTCCGGGACGGGAGTTCTTC CASNHPPGREFF
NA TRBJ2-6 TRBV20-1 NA TGCAGTGCTTTTCAAGCTGGGGCCAACGTCCTGACTTTC CSAFQAGANVLTF
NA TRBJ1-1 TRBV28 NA TGTGCCAGCAGAGAGCAGATTAACACTGAAGCTTTCTTT CASREQINTEAFF
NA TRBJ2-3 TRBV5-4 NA TGTGCCAGCAGCGTGGACCGGGGGCCGTATACGCAGTATTTT CASSVDRGPYTQYF
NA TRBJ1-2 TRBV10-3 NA TGTGCCATCAGTGAGGTTCCTGGTGGCTACACCTTC CAISEVPGGYTF
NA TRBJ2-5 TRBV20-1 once TGCAGTGCCTCAAGCTTGGCTAGCGTGGAGACCCAGTACTTC CSASSLASVETQYF
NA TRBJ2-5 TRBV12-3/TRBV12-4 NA TGTGCCAGCAGTTTAGGGCAGGGAAAGACCCAGTACTTC CASSLGQGKTQYF
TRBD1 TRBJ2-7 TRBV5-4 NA TGTGCCAGCAGCGCCGGACAGGGCAGGGGCGAGCAGTACTTC CASSAGQGRGEQYF
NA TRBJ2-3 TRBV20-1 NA TGCAGTGCTAGAAAGGCAGATACGCAGTATTTT CSARKADTQYF
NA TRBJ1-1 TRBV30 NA TGTGCTCGAGGGGGGAACACTGAAGCTTTCTTT CARGGNTEAFF
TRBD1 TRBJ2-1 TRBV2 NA TGTGCCAGCAGTACGACAGGGGGTGAGCGGTTCTTC CASSTTGGERFF
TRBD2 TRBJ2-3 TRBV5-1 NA TGCGCCAGCAGCTTGACGGGGCTAGCGGGCCAACGAGGAGATACGCAGTATTTT CASSLTGLAGQRGDTQYF
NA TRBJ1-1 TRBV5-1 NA TGCGCCAGCAGCTTGAGGCCGTCTTCAGGGGCAGGATCGACTGAAGCTTTCTTT CASSLRPSSGAGSTEAFF
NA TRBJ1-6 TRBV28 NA TGTGCCAGCCTCCGGGTCGGAGCCCCAGGGCCCCTCCACTTT CASLRVGAPGPLHF
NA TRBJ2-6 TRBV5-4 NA TGTGCCAGCAGCCCCGATACCCGCTCTGGGGCCAACGTCCTGACTTTC CASSPDTRSGANVLTF
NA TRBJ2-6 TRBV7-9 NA TGTGCCAGCACCCACTTCGTGATCTCTGGGGCCAACGTCCTGACTTTC CASTHFVISGANVLTF
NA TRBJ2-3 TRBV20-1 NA TGCAGTGCCCTGCGACCGGGAGATACGCAGTATTTT CSALRPGDTQYF
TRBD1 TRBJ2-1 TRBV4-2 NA TGTGCCAGCAGCCGACACTCCGGACAGGGATACAATGAGCAGTTCTTC CASSRHSGQGYNEQFF